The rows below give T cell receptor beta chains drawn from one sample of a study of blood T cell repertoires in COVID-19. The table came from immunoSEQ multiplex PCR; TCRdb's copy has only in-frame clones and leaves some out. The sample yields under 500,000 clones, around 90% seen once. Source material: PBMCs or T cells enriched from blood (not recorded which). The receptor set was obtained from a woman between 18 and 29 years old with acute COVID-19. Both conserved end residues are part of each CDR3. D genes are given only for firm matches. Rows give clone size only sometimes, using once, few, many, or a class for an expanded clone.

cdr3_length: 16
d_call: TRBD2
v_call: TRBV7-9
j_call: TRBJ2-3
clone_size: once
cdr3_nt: TGTGCCAGCATCCGGGGGGGGACACCTTCCACAGATACGCAGTATTTT
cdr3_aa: CASIRGGTPSTDTQYF

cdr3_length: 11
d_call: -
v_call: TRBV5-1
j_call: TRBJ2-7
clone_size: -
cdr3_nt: TGCGCCAGCAGCGAAGCATACGAGCAGTACTTC
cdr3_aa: CASSEAYEQYF

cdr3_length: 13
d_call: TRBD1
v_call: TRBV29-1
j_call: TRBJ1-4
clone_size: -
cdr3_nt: TGCAGCGCATCCGGGACAGGGCATGAAAAACTGTTTTTT
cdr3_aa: CSASGTGHEKLFF

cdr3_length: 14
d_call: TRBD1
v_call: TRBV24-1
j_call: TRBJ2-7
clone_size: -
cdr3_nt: TGTGCCACCAGTGGACAGGGAAGCTCCTACGAGCAGTACTTC
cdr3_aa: CATSGQGSSYEQYF

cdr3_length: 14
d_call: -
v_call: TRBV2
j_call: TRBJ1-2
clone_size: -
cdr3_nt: TGTGCCAGCAGTGGTAGGCAGGAAGGAAGTGGCTACACCTTC
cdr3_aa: CASSGRQEGSGYTF

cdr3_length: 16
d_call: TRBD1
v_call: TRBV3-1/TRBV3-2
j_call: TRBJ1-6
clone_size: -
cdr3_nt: TGTGCCAGCAGCCCCCCCTCCCAGGGGGCGGGGTCACCCCTCCACTTT
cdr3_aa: CASSPPSQGAGSPLHF

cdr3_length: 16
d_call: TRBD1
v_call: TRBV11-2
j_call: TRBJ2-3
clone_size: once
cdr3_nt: TGTGCCAGCAGTTATGGACTGGGACAGCCCACAGATACGCAGTATTTT
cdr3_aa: CASSYGLGQPTDTQYF

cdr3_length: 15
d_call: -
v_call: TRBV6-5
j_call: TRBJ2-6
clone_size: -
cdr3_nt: TGTGCCAGCAGCTCCCCTTCGGCTGGGGCCAACGTCCTGACTTTC
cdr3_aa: CASSSPSAGANVLTF

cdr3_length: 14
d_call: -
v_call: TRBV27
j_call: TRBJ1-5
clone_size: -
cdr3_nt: TGTGCCAGCAGTAAGGAGGGTCTCAATCAGCCCCAGCATTTT
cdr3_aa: CASSKEGLNQPQHF

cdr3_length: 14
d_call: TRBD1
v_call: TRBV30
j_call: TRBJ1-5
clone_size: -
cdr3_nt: TGTGCCTGGAATAACCAGGGGGTGGGGCAGCCCCAGCATTTT
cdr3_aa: CAWNNQGVGQPQHF

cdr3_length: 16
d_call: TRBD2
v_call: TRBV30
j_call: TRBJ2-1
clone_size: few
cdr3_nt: TGTGCCTGGAGTCCGGGACTAGCGGGAGTTTACGATGAGCAGTTCTTC
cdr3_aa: CAWSPGLAGVYDEQFF

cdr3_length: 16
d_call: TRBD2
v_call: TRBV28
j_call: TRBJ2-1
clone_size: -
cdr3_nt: TGTGCCAGCCGAATTCCGGGACTAGCGGGTACCAAAGCACAGTTCTTC
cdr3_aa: CASRIPGLAGTKAQFF

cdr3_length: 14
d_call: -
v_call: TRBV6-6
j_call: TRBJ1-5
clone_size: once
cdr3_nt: TGTGCCAGCAGTTATTGGCTCGGGTATCAGCCCCAGCATTTT
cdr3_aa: CASSYWLGYQPQHF

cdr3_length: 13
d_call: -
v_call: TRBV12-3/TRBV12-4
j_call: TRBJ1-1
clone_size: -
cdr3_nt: TGTGCCAGCATCGCGAGGGCGAACACTGAAGCTTTCTTT
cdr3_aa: CASIARANTEAFF

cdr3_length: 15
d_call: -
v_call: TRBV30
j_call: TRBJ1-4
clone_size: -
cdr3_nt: TGTGCCTGGAGTCCCCCTTCTCCTTCTAATGAAAAACTGTTTTTT
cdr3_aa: CAWSPPSPSNEKLFF

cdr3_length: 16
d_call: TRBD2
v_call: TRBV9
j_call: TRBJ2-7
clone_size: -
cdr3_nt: TGTGCCAGCAGCGTAGCGCCTAGCGGGACGGGAGGGGAGCAGTACTTC
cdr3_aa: CASSVAPSGTGGEQYF

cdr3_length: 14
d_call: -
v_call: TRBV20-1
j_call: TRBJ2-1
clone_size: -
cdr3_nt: TGCAGTGCTAGTTTAGAACGGGACTCCTCTGAGCAGTTCTTC
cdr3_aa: CSASLERDSSEQFF

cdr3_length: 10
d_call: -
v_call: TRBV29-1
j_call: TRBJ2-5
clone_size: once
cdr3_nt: TGCAGTCTAGGAGGAGAGACCCAGTACTTC
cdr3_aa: CSLGGETQYF

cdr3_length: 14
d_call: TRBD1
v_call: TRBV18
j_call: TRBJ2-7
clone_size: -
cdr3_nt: TGTGCCAGCTCACCACCCGACAGGGTCTACGAGCAGTACTTC
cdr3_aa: CASSPPDRVYEQYF

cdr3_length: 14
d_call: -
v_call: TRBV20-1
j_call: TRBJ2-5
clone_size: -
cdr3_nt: TGCAGTGCTAGTATCGGGAGTGGGAAAGAGACCCAGTACTTC
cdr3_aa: CSASIGSGKETQYF

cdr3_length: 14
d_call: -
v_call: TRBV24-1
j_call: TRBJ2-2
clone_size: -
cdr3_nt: TGTGCCACCAGTGAAGACAGGAACACCGGGGAGCTGTTTTTT
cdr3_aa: CATSEDRNTGELFF

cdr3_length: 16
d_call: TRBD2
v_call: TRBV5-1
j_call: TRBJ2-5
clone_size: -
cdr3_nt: TGCGCCAGCAGCTTGGGGACTAGCGGGGGCAAAGAGACCCAGTACTTC
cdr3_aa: CASSLGTSGGKETQYF

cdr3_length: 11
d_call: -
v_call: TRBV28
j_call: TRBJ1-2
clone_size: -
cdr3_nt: TGTGCCAGCAGTTCAGGGTATGGCTACACCTTC
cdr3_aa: CASSSGYGYTF

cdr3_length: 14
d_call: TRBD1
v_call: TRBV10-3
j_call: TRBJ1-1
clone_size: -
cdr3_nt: TGTGCCATCAGTACCGGGACAGGGGAAACTGAAGCTTTCTTT
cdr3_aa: CAISTGTGETEAFF

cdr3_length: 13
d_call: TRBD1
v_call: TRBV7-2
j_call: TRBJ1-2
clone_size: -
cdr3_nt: TGTGCCAGCAGCTCTCAGGGGGCGCTAGGCTACACCTTC
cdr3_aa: CASSSQGALGYTF

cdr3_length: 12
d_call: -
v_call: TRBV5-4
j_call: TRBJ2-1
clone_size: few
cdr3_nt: TGTGCCAGCAGCTTCACGGGCAATGAGCAGTTCTTC
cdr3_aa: CASSFTGNEQFF

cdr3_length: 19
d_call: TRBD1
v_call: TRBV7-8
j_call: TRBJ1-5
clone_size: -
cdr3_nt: TGTGCCAGCAGCCCCGTGGAGAGGGGGCGCGAGGATAGCAATCAGCCCCAGCATTTT
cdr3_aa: CASSPVERGREDSNQPQHF

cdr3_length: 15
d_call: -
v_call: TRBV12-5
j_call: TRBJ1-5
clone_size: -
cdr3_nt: TGTGCTAGTGGCTCGGGGGGGTCAGGCAATCAGCCCCAGCATTTT
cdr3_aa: CASGSGGSGNQPQHF

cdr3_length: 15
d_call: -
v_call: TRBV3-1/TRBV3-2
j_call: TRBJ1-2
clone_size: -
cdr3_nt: TGTGCCAGCAGCCTGGACCCACAGGTTAACTATGGCTACACCTTC
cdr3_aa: CASSLDPQVNYGYTF

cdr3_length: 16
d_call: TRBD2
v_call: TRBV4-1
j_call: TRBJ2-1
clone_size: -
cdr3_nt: TGCGCCAGCAGCCAAGATTCTGCGGGAGGGCCCAATGAGCAGTTCTTC
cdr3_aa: CASSQDSAGGPNEQFF

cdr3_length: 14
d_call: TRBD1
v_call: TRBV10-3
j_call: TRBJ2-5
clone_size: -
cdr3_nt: TGTGCCACGATGGGGGGACAGGGGCAAGAGACCCAGTACTTC
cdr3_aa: CATMGGQGQETQYF

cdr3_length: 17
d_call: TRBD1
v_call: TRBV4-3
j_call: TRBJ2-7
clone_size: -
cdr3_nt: TGCGCCAGCAGCCAAGATCCGCCGGGACAGGGTAGCTACGAGCAGTACTTC
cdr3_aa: CASSQDPPGQGSYEQYF

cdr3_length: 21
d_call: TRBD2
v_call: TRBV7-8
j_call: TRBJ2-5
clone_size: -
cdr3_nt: TGTGCCAGCAGCCGACTTATGTCGCGGGTGAGCGGGGGGCCCGACCAAGAGACCCAGTACTTC
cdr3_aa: CASSRLMSRVSGGPDQETQYF

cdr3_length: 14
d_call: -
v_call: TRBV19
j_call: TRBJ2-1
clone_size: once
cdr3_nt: TGTGCCAGTAGTATAATAGTAGCGGACAATGAGCAGTTCTTC
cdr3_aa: CASSIIVADNEQFF

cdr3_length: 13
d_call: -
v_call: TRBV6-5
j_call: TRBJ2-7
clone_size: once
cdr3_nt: TGTGCCAGCAGTCGTTCTGGGGCTAACGAGCAGTACTTC
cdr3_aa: CASSRSGANEQYF

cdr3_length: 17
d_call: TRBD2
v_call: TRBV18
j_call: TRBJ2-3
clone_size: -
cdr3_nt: TGTGCCAGCTCACCAGTACTAGCGGGAGTAGGGACAGATACGCAGTATTTT
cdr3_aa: CASSPVLAGVGTDTQYF

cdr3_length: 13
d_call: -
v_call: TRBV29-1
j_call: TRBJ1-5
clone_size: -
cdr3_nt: TGCAGCGTTGCTGAAGCTACCTATCAGCCCCAGCATTTT
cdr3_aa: CSVAEATYQPQHF

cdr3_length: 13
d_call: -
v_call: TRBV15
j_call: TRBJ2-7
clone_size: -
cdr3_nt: TGTGCCACCAGCACCGGGGTATTCTACGAGCAGTACTTC
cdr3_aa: CATSTGVFYEQYF

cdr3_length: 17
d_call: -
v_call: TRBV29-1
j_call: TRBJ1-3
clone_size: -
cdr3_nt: TGCAGCGTTGAAGTGGGCCGGGGGGCTATCTCTGGAAACACCATATATTTT
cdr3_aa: CSVEVGRGAISGNTIYF

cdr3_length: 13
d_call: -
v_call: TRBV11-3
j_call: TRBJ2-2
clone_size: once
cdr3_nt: TGTGCCAGCAGCTTATTCGGAGGAGGGGAGCTGTTTTTT
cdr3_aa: CASSLFGGGELFF

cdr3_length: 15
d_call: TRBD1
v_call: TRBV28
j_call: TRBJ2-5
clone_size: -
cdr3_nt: TGTGCCAGCAGTTTGGATCAGACAGGGTTAGAGACCCAGTACTTC
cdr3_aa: CASSLDQTGLETQYF

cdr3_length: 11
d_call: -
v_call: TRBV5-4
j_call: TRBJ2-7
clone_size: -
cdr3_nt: TGTGCCAGCAGTCAGGGGCTCGAGCAGTACTTC
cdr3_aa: CASSQGLEQYF

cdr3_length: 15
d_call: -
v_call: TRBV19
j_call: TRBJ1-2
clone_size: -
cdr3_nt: TGTGCCAGTGCACCAACAGGGAGAGTTGACTATGGCTACACCTTC
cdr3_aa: CASAPTGRVDYGYTF

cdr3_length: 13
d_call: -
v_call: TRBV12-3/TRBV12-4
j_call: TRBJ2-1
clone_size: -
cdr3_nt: TGTGCCAGCAGTCCCCCTTCGAGGACAGAGCAGTTCTTC
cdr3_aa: CASSPPSRTEQFF

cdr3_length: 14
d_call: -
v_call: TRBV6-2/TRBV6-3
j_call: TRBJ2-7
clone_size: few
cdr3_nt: TGTGCCAGCAGTTACTCGACCCAGGGCTACGAGCAGTACTTC
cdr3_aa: CASSYSTQGYEQYF

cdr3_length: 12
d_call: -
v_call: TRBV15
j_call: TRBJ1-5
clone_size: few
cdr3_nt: TGTGCCACCAGCAGGGATAGGGACAAAATACATTTT
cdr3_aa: CATSRDRDKIHF

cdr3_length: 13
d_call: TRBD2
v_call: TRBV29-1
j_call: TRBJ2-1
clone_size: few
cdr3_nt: TGCAGCGTTGGGAGCGGGGGTTCGGGTGAGCAGTTCTTC
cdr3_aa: CSVGSGGSGEQFF

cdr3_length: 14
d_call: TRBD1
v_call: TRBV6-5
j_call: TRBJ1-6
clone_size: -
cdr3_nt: TGTGCCAGCAACCCGGGACAGCAGAATTCACCCCTCCACTTT
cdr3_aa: CASNPGQQNSPLHF

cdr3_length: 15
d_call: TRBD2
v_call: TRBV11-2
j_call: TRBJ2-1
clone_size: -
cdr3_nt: TGTGCCAGTGGGAGAGCGGGGGGTCAGGGCAATGAGCAGTTCTTC
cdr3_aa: CASGRAGGQGNEQFF

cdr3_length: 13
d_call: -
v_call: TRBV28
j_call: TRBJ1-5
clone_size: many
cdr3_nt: TGTGCCAGCCAAAATAGGGGAAATCAGCCCCAGCATTTT
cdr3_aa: CASQNRGNQPQHF

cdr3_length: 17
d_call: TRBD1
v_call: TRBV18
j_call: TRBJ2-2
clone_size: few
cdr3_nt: TGTGCCAGCTCACCTCAGGGGGTTGAGTCGAACACCGGGGAGCTGTTTTTT
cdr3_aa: CASSPQGVESNTGELFF

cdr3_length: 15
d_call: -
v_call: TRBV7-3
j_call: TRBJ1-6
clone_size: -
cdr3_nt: TGTGCCAGCAGCCGGGGGGCCTTGAGGGATTCACCCCTCCACTTT
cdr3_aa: CASSRGALRDSPLHF

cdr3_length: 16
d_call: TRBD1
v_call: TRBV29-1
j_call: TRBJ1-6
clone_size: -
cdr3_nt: TGCAGCGTTAAGTTACCCGGGACAGGTTATAATTCACCCCTCCACTTT
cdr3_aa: CSVKLPGTGYNSPLHF